This entry lists 4 T cell receptor beta chains sequenced from one sample in a study of blood T cell repertoires in COVID-19. Libraries were prepared by immunoSEQ multiplex PCR; TCRdb keeps only in-frame clonotypes and omits some of them. Of 650,000 to 800,000 clones detected, 85% to 90% appear once; the ten largest clones hold about 0.26%. Sequenced: peripheral blood. These receptors came from a woman aged 18-29 years with acute or convalescent COVID-19.

The chain recombines TRBV7-9 with TRBJ2-6; 8 positions agree with TRBD1. The CDR3 runs 17 residues. V gave up 5 bases and J gave up 0 bases; unmatched junction bases: 6. Germline V lookup: CDR1 SEHNR, CDR2 FQNEAQ (reference sequence). CDR3 loop: CASSGTGGNSGANVLTF. CDR3 nucleotide sequence: TGTGCCAGCAGCGGGACAGGTGGCAACTCTGGGGCCAACGTCCTGACTTTC.

The chain recombines TRBV2 with TRBJ1-4; D unclear. V lost 1 base and J lost 4, with 13 bases in between. Germline CDR1 SNHLY, CDR2 FYNNEI. This CDR3 comprises 16 residues. The CDR3: CASSEGRLTNNEKLFF. DNA of the CDR3: TGTGCCAGCAGTGAAGGTCGGCTGACAAATAATGAAAAACTGTTTTTT. Full variable domain (missing parts from reference TRBV2 and TRBJ1-4): EPEVTQTPSHQVTQMGQEVILRCVPISNHLYFYWYRQILGQKVEFLVSFYNNEISEKSEIFDDQFSVERPDGSNFTLKIRSTKLEDSAMYFCASSEGRLTNNEKLFFGSGTQLSVL.

Note on this clone: The limits of the CDR3 on the DNA are not certain, so only TCRdb's listed CDR3 is given. The J gene is TRBJ2-2, the V gene TRBV11-2; the table assigns TRBD2, which was not confirmed against the DNA. Germline CDR1 is SGHAT and CDR2 is FQNNGV. Inclusive of both ends, the CDR3 amounts to 13 amino acids. CDR3 protein: CASTPFGAGELFF.

As concerns this clone: The germline gene is not matched at one end of the junction; a read error may be the cause. The DNA of the CDR3 is TGTGCCACCAGTGATTCCACGGGACTTCCAAGCTTC. This sequence encodes CATSDSTGLPSF. The chain is built from TRBV24-1 and TRBJ1-2, with D tentatively TRBD1 (5 bases). This CDR3 has 12 residues. Germline CDR1 KGHDR, CDR2 SFDVKD.